This is a list of T cell receptor beta chains from one sample in a study of blood T cell repertoires in COVID-19. Measured with immunoSEQ multiplex PCR; TCRdb has only the in-frame clones, and not every one. The sample lists 200,000 or so clones; approximately 92% were seen once. The sequenced sample consisted of PBMCs or T cells enriched from blood (not recorded which). The receptors shown here come from a woman between 40 and 55 years old with acute COVID-19. Both conserved end residues are part of each CDR3. A D gene is named only where the DNA matches it firmly. Only some rows state a clone size, as once, few, many or a class for expanded clones.

abundance,v_gene,d_gene,j_gene,len,CDR3aa,CDR3nt
NA,TRBV2,NA,TRBJ2-3,12,CASSAGWDTQYF,TGTGCCAGCAGTGCGGGGTGGGATACGCAGTATTTT
NA,TRBV19,TRBD1,TRBJ2-2,14,CASSLRDRTGELFF,TGTGCCAGTAGTTTGAGGGACAGAACCGGGGAGCTGTTTTTT
NA,TRBV4-2,NA,TRBJ2-1,13,CASSQDRVSEQFF,TGTGCCAGCAGCCAAGATCGGGTTAGTGAGCAGTTCTTC
NA,TRBV30,TRBD2,TRBJ2-1,14,CAWSASGRAYEQFF,TGTGCCTGGAGTGCTAGCGGGAGGGCCTACGAGCAGTTCTTC
few,TRBV7-8,NA,TRBJ2-7,13,CASSFGQNYEQYF,TGTGCCAGCAGCTTTGGACAGAACTACGAGCAGTACTTC
NA,TRBV9,TRBD1,TRBJ1-2,14,CASSVRTGDYGYTF,TGTGCCAGCAGCGTAAGGACAGGCGACTATGGCTACACCTTC
NA,TRBV27,NA,TRBJ1-5,13,CASSSEGDQPQHF,TGTGCCAGCAGTTCGGAAGGGGATCAGCCCCAGCATTTT
NA,TRBV19,NA,TRBJ1-2,14,CASSLPGFNYGYTF,TGTGCCAGTAGCCTACCGGGTTTTAACTATGGCTACACCTTC
once,TRBV7-7,NA,TRBJ2-2,17,CASSLLGGGPNTGELFF,TGTGCTAGCAGCTTATTAGGGGGAGGGCCGAACACCGGGGAGCTGTTTTTT
NA,TRBV9,NA,TRBJ2-1,16,CASSASGIRVAHEQFF,TGTGCCAGCAGCGCCTCCGGGATAAGAGTTGCGCATGAGCAGTTCTTC
NA,TRBV5-6,NA,TRBJ1-2,14,CASSLRDKIYGYTF,TGTGCCAGCAGCTTGCGGGACAAGATCTATGGCTACACCTTC
NA,TRBV28,NA,TRBJ1-5,14,CASTVNGVRQPQHF,TGTGCCAGCACCGTAAACGGGGTCCGCCAGCCCCAGCATTTT
NA,TRBV10-3,NA,TRBJ1-2,16,CAISESLVGRDYGYTF,TGTGCCATCAGTGAGAGTCTCGTAGGGAGGGACTATGGCTACACCTTC
NA,TRBV4-3,TRBD1,TRBJ1-1,14,CASSPTRGRFEAFF,TGCGCCAGCAGCCCGACCAGGGGGCGTTTTGAAGCTTTCTTT
NA,TRBV7-2,NA,TRBJ2-7,15,CASSLARDYSYEQYF,TGTGCCAGCAGCTTAGCTCGTGACTACTCCTACGAGCAGTACTTC
NA,TRBV6-5,TRBD2,TRBJ2-7,15,CASRVSGGDLYEQYF,TGTGCCAGCAGGGTGAGCGGGGGGGATCTATACGAGCAGTACTTC
NA,TRBV6-1,NA,TRBJ2-1,16,CASSEAARGPYNEQFF,TGTGCCAGCAGTGAAGCGGCGCGGGGGCCTTACAATGAGCAGTTCTTC
NA,TRBV4-2,TRBD1,TRBJ1-1,16,CASSQEFGQGITEAFF,TGTGCCAGCAGCCAAGAGTTCGGACAGGGGATCACTGAAGCTTTCTTT
NA,TRBV7-2,TRBD1,TRBJ1-2,14,CASSLKGADRGYTF,TGTGCCAGCAGTCTGAAGGGGGCGGATCGTGGCTACACCTTC
NA,TRBV7-9,TRBD2,TRBJ2-3,14,CASSPGGSTDTQYF,TGTGCCAGCAGCCCGGGGGGAAGCACAGATACGCAGTATTTT
NA,TRBV28,NA,TRBJ1-6,13,CASSQQGSSPLHF,TGTGCCAGCAGTCAACAGGGTTCCTCACCCCTCCACTTT
NA,TRBV6-5,TRBD1,TRBJ2-5,13,CASSLDRVETQYF,TGTGCCAGCAGTTTAGACAGGGTGGAGACCCAGTACTTC